This TCR beta chain originates from a study of blood T cell repertoires in COVID-19. This CDR3 spans 14 amino acids. V shed 6 bases, J shed 0 bases, and the junction held 5 bases outside the gene matches. The germline CDR1 and CDR2 sequences are LNHDA and SQIVND (reference sequence). As processed by the authors: It was from reference gene primer amplification that nucleated cell counts were estimated. This table comes from immunoSEQ multiplex PCR, and its TCRdb copy is limited to in-frame clones, with some not included. The DNA was the basis for D and trimming; V, J and clone size are from that table. The sample holds 55,000 to 80,000 clones; 85% to 90% are singletons and the top ten take approximately 2.7%.

V gene TRBV19 combines with J gene TRBJ2-7, with 7 bases fitting TRBD1. This receptor was taken from a man between 45 and 60 years old with acute or convalescent COVID-19. The sequenced sample was peripheral blood. This CDR3 is CASRPTGSSYEQYF. The CDR3 DNA reads as TGTGCCAGTAGACCGACAGGGAGCTCCTACGAGCAGTACTTC.